Following are 22 T cell receptor beta chains from one sample sequenced in a study of cytomegalovirus exposure and HLA in healthy donors. Primers included in the PCR were 60 Vbeta and 13 Jbeta primers. TCRdb's table, derived via immunoSEQ multiplex PCR, lists solely in-frame clones and lacks some. The repertoire holds approximately 160,000 clones, with roughly 80% as singletons. What was sequenced was PBMCs. The receptor source for this set is a man aged 25 to 45 in good health and CMV-seropositive.

The genes are TRBV4-1 and TRBJ2-4, with 8 bases matching TRBD1. The germline gives CDR1 MGHRA, CDR2 YSYEKL. CDR3 length equals 16 residues. The ends lost 0 bases at V and 10 bases at J; junction bases unmatched: 11. CDR3 bases: TGCGCCAGCAGCCAAGATTTTGTCGGGACAGGTCAAATTCAGTACTTC. Translation gives CASSQDFVGTGQIQYF.

The J gene is TRBJ2-7, the V gene TRBV28, with TRBD1 matching 9 bases. V was pared by 5 bases and J by 4 bases, with 9 bases of the junction left unmatched. Per the germline V gene, CDR1 is MDHEN and CDR2 is SYDVKM. The CDR3 loop spans 15 amino acids. Written as DNA, the CDR3 is TGTGCCAGCAGTCTTTACAGGGGGCAAGTGTACGAGCAGTACTTC. It translates to CASSLYRGQVYEQYF.

The chain has TRBV28 and TRBJ2-6; D gene ambiguous. This CDR3 region has 15 residues. Germline CDR1 and CDR2: MDHEN and SYDVKM. Trimming pared 3 bases from V and 2 bases from J, leaving 8 bases between. The CDR3 nucleotides are TGTGCCAGCAGTTTCCGAGGTGCTGGGGCCAACGTCCTGACTTTC. Its protein product is CASSFRGAGANVLTF.

The V gene is TRBV25-1, the J gene TRBJ2-7; D might be TRBD1 (6 bases). This CDR3 spans 13 amino acids. CDR1 and CDR2 from the germline V gene are MGHDK and SYGVNS. The V end was cut by 7 bases, the J end by 2 bases, with 12 bases between. The chain's CDR3 is CASNAGVPYEQYF. DNA of the CDR3: TGTGCCAGCAACGCAGGGGTTCCCTACGAGCAGTACTTC.

The chain uses TRBV28 and TRBJ2-7; D gene ambiguous. Trimming removed 7 bases from V and 3 bases from J, with 16 bases in between. CDR3 length: 14 amino acids. Germline CDR1 reads MDHEN; CDR2 reads SYDVKM. The CDR3 region has the DNA TGTGCCAGCACAAAAACCGGGTCCCGCTACGAGCAGTACTTC. Translating gives CASTKTGSRYEQYF.

This chain connects TRBV29-1 to TRBJ2-4; TRBD1 might be the D (6 bases). The V gene lost 4 bases and the J gene lost 1 base, with 17 bases spanning the gap. The germline V gene has CDR1 SQVTM and CDR2 ANQGSEA. The CDR3 totals 16 residues. For the CDR3, the DNA is TGCAGCGTTGTTGGCCAGGGGCGGCTGGCCAAAAACATTCAGTACTTC. Amino acid sequence: CSVVGQGRLAKNIQYF.

The gene calls are TRBV11-3 and TRBJ2-3; 7 nucleotides align to TRBD2. This CDR3 has 15 residues. V lost 5 bases to trimming and J lost 0 bases; unmatched junction nucleotides: 5. Germline-derived CDR1 and CDR2 are SGHNT and YENEEA. CDR3 coding DNA: TGTGCCAGCAGCATGTCTAGCGGTAGCACAGATACGCAGTATTTT. Its protein is CASSMSSGSTDTQYF.

This chain uses TRBV4-2 with TRBJ2-3, with 10 positions matching TRBD1. Unmatched junction bases numbered 6, after V lost 4 bases and J lost 2 bases. The CDR3 has 16 amino acids. Germline lookup yields CDR1 LGHNA and CDR2 YNFKEQ. DNA of the CDR3: TGTGCCAGCAGCCGGGGACAGGGGACCCCCACAGATACGCAGTATTTT. Amino acids: CASSRGQGTPTDTQYF.

V gene TRBV28 combines with J gene TRBJ1-6, with D perhaps matching TRBD1 (5 bases). V was shortened by 4 bases and J by 8 bases, with 9 bases between the two germline ends. Looked up from germline, CDR1 is MDHEN and CDR2 is SYDVKM. The CDR3 runs to 13 residues. CDR3 sequence reads: CASSSGLYSPLHF. The CDR3 DNA reads as TGTGCCAGCAGTTCAGGGCTTTATTCACCCCTCCACTTT.

J is TRBJ2-5 and V is TRBV14; D ambiguous. V lost 3 bases and J 5 bases, leaving 10 bases between the germline ends. There are 13 residues in the CDR3. CDR1 is SGHDN, CDR2 FVKESK, per germline. The DNA of the CDR3 is TGTGCCAGCAGCCAGGCCCGATCGGAGACCCAGTACTTC. It codes for CASSQARSETQYF.

The chain employs TRBV6-5 and TRBJ2-3; 10 nucleotides match TRBD1. This CDR3 has 15 amino acids. The trim removed 6 bases at V and 4 bases at J, leaving 7 bases unmatched. The germline V gene encodes CDR1 MNHEY and CDR2 SVGAGI. The CDR3 DNA sequence: TGTGCCAGCAGCCCCGGGACAGGGGCTCCAGATACGCAGTATTTT. It translates to CASSPGTGAPDTQYF.

The chain employs TRBV15 and TRBJ2-7; 10 nucleotides align to TRBD1. CDR1 is LNHNV, CDR2 YYDKDF, per germline (reference sequence). The junction had 6 bases not matched to a gene; V was cut back by 2 bases and J by 2 bases. This CDR3 has 16 residues. The CDR3 coding sequence is TGTGCCACCAGCAGAATCCCGGACAGGGGGACCTACGAGCAGTACTTC. Translating gives CATSRIPDRGTYEQYF.

J is TRBJ2-5 and V is TRBV11-2; D possibly corresponds to TRBD1 (5 bases). V was clipped by 5 bases and J by 1 base, with 8 bases between them. The germline CDR1 and CDR2 sequences are SGHAT and FQNNGV. CDR3 length equals 13 residues. CDR3 amino acids: CASSRQTQETQYF. The CDR3 nucleotides read TGTGCCAGCAGCCGACAGACCCAAGAGACCCAGTACTTC.

This clone was seen a handful of times. The chain employs TRBV5-1 and TRBJ2-7; a possible D gene is TRBD1 (6 bases). CDR1 and CDR2 (germline): SGHRS, YFSETQ. This CDR3 comprises 12 residues. The V end lost 5 bases, the J end lost 3 bases, and 9 bases lay between the germline ends. CDR3 loop: CASRDSFYEQYF. Here the CDR3 DNA reads TGCGCCAGCAGGGACAGCTTCTACGAGCAGTACTTC.

Written as DNA, the CDR3 is TGTGCCAGCAGTTACACACAGGCTCAAGAGACCCAGTACTTC. Its translation is CASSYTQAQETQYF. The chain combines TRBV6-5 with TRBJ2-5; weak D call: TRBD1 (5 bases). The CDR3 has 14 amino acids. V was shortened by 2 bases and J by 2 bases, with 9 bases between the two germline ends. Germline CDR1 reads MNHEY; CDR2 reads SVGAGI.

The rearrangement joins TRBV5-1 to TRBJ1-2, with TRBD1 matching 9 bases. The ends lost 0 bases at V and 8 bases at J; junction bases unmatched: 2. The CDR3 runs 13 residues. Germline CDR1 SGHRS, CDR2 YFSETQ. In DNA form, the CDR3 reads TGCGCCAGCAGCTTGGACAGGGGGCTAGGCTACACCTTC. Residues: CASSLDRGLGYTF.

CDR3: CSVERGALSEQYF. The CDR3 bases are TGCAGCGTTGAACGGGGGGCGTTGAGCGAGCAGTACTTC. The chain combines TRBV29-1 with TRBJ2-7, with a weak D call TRBD2 (7 bases). Per germline, CDR1 SQVTM and CDR2 ANQGSEA. The CDR3 extends over 13 amino acids. Trimming shortened V by 2 bases and J by 6 bases, and 14 bases separated the two germline ends.

This chain uses TRBV6-5 with TRBJ2-7; 7 bases map to TRBD2. The CDR3 contains 15 residues. V lost 5 bases to trimming and J lost 2 bases; unmatched junction nucleotides: 9. From germline, CDR1 is MNHEY and CDR2 SVGAGI. In nucleotides, the CDR3 is TGTGCCAGCAGTACTCGTAGCGGGCTAACCTACGAGCAGTACTTC. Protein: CASSTRSGLTYEQYF.

The chain combines TRBV7-8 with TRBJ1-3; TRBD1 matches 7 bases. The CDR3 is made up of 15 amino acids. With 4 bases clipped from V and 7 bases from J, the junction kept 10 bases outside the gene matches. Germline lookup yields CDR1 SGHVS and CDR2 FQNEAQ. CDR3 nucleotides: TGTGCCAGCAGCTCGACCGGGACAGAGGATAACACCATATATTTT. Translating gives CASSSTGTEDNTIYF.

The chain carries TRBV11-2 and TRBJ1-4; D is unclear. The CDR3 has 14 amino acids. CDR1 SGHAT and CDR2 FQNNGV come from the germline V gene. Between the trimmed V and J ends, which lost 5 bases and 8 bases, there was a span of 15 bases. The CDR3, as DNA: TGTGCCAGCAGCCCGTCCGGGGTCAGAGAAAAACTGTTTTTT. It yields the protein CASSPSGVREKLFF.

The CDR3 region is CASSLGNYNEQFF. The CDR3 DNA reads as TGTGCCAGCAGCTTAGGTAACTACAATGAGCAGTTCTTC. The chain recombines TRBV11-2 with TRBJ2-1; D is ambiguous. The CDR3 length is 13 residues. V shed 1 base and J shed 3 bases, with 4 bases lying between them. Germline assignment: CDR1 SGHAT and CDR2 FQNNGV.

The chain links TRBV5-6 to TRBJ2-7, with D unclear. V was trimmed by 0 bases and J by 2 bases, leaving 9 bases between them. Germline CDR1 and CDR2: SGHDT and YYEEEE. CDR3 length equals 14 residues. The CDR3 DNA follows: TGTGCCAGCAGCTTGGGGGCCCCCCCCTACGAGCAGTACTTC. Translating gives CASSLGAPPYEQYF.